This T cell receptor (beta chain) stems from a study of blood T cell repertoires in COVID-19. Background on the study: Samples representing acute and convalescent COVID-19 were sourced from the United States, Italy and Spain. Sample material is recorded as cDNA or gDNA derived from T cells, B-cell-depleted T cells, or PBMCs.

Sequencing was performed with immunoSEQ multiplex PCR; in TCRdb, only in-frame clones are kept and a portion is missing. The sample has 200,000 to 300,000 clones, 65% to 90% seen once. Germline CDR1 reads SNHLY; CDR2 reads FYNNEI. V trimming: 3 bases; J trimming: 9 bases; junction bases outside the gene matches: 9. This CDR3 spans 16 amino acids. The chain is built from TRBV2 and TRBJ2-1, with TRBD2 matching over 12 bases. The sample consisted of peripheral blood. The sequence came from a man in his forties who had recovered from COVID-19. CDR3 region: CASSDRTSGNYVEQFF. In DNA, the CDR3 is TGTGCCAGCAGTGATAGGACTAGCGGGAACTACGTTGAGCAGTTCTTC.